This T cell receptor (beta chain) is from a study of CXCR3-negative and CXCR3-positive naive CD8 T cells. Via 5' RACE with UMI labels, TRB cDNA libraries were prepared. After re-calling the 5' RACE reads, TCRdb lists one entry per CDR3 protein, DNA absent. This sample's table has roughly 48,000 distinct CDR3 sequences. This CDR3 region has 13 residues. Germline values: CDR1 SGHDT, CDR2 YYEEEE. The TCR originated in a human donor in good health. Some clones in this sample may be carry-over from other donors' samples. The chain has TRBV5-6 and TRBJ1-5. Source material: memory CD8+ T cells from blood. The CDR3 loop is CASSLGAYQPQHF.